The 25 T cell receptor beta chains below were found in one sample sequenced in a study of OX40 agonist ivuxolimab in advanced cancers. TCRdb keeps only in-frame clones here, not all; method: immunoSEQ multiplex PCR. The table shows under 100,000 clones, with approximately 84% occurring only once. The sample in question was CD4+ or CD8+ T cells sorted from blood, obtained in a trial of the OX40 agonist ivuxolimab. The source is an adult with an advanced solid tumor such as melanoma, head and neck, liver or kidney cancer.

The V call is TRBV5-3, the J call TRBJ2-5; D is possibly TRBD1 (5 bases). The DNA end lines up better with TRBJ2-7; the J call may be wrong. TRBV5-3 is an ORF for which the function is uncertain. This CDR3 region has 14 residues. This CDR3 is CARSLAQGGLEQYF. CDR3 DNA: TGTGCCAGAAGCTTGGCGCAGGGTGGCCTCGAGCAGTACTTC.

The gene calls are TRBV6-1 and TRBJ2-5; D unclear. The CDR3 sequence is 13 residues long. V gave up 6 bases and J gave up 3 bases, with 11 bases separating them. Germline CDR1 reads MNHNS; CDR2 reads SASEGT. The CDR3 DNA reads TGTGCCAGCAGCCCGGGTCGCGAAGAGACCCAGTACTTC. It is translated as CASSPGREETQYF.

The rearrangement links TRBV9 to TRBJ1-2; D unclear. The CDR3 runs 14 residues. Per the germline V gene, CDR1 is SGDLS and CDR2 is YYNGEE. Trimming removed 0 bases from V and 4 bases from J, with 10 bases in between. In DNA, the CDR3 is TGTGCCAGCAGCGTAGGCGGCCGGGGCTATGGCTACACCTTC. This sequence encodes CASSVGGRGYGYTF.

The chain couples TRBV7-9 to TRBJ2-5; D unclear. Trimming stripped 6 bases from V and 0 bases from J, with 11 bases between. Germline V gene sequence: CDR1 SEHNR, CDR2 FQNEAQ (reference sequence). The CDR3 extends over 14 amino acids. The CDR3 loop reads CASRLPNHQETQYF. As DNA, the CDR3 is TGTGCCAGCAGGTTGCCCAACCACCAAGAGACCCAGTACTTC.

This chain connects TRBV5-6 to TRBJ2-5, with a possible D match to TRBD2 (5 bases). The CDR3 is 14 residues long. Germline V gene data show CDR1 as SGHDT and CDR2 as YYEEEE. Trimming took off 1 base at V and 3 bases at J, with 10 bases between the two ends. The CDR3 region is CASSLMGSEETQYF. Here the CDR3 DNA reads TGTGCCAGCAGCTTGATGGGTAGCGAAGAGACCCAGTACTTC. Based on the CDR3 plus reference TRBV5-6 and TRBJ2-5, the full variable domain is DAGVTQSPTHLIKTRGQQVTLRCSPKSGHDTVSWYQQALGQGPQFIFQYYEEEERQRGNFPDRFSGHQFPNYSSELNVNALLLGDSALYLCASSLMGSEETQYFGPGTRLLVL.

The chain has TRBV5-1 and TRBJ2-1; the D gene is possibly TRBD1 (5 bases). The ends were cut back, 1 base at V and 5 bases at J, with 7 bases in the middle. In germline, CDR1 is SGHRS, CDR2 YFSETQ. This CDR3 comprises 13 residues. As DNA, the CDR3 is TGCGCCAGCAGCTTGCTAGGGGACAATGAGCAGTTCTTC. It translates to CASSLLGDNEQFF.

V usage is TRBV6-1 and J usage is TRBJ1-2; D is perhaps TRBD1 (5 bases). The germline V gene has CDR1 MNHNS and CDR2 SASEGT. The V gene lost 2 bases and the J gene lost 4 bases, with 11 bases spanning the gap. The CDR3 runs to 14 residues. The CDR3 protein is CASSERGVRYGYTF. Here the CDR3 DNA reads TGTGCCAGCAGTGAAAGAGGGGTCCGCTATGGCTACACCTTC.

The genes are TRBV7-2 and TRBJ2-3, with D perhaps matching TRBD1 or TRBD2 (6 bases each). CDR1 is SGHTA, CDR2 FQGNSA, per germline. CDR3 length: 16 amino acids. Trimming took off 6 bases at V and 0 bases at J, with 16 bases between the two ends. The CDR3 bases are TGTGCCAGCAGTTACGGGGGCGGTTCTAGCACAGATACGCAGTATTTT. This encodes CASSYGGGSSTDTQYF.

In nucleotides, the CDR3 is TGTGCCAGCAGCTGGACAGGGGAAACTGAAGCTTTCTTT. It is translated as CASSWTGETEAFF. The chain recombines TRBV7-8 with TRBJ1-1; 9 nucleotides agree with TRBD1. The CDR3 extends over 13 amino acids. J gave up 5 bases and V 4 bases, and 2 bases lay outside the gene matches. Germline V CDR1 and CDR2: SGHVS, FQNEAQ.

The chain combines TRBV6-5 with TRBJ1-1; no reliable D call. CDR1 and CDR2 from the germline V gene are MNHEY and SVGAGI. Trimming shortened V by 2 bases and J by 3 bases, and 7 bases separated the two germline ends. The CDR3 extends over 13 amino acids. The CDR3: CASSYTPDTEAFF. CDR3 coding DNA: TGTGCCAGCAGTTACACCCCCGACACTGAAGCTTTCTTT.

V and J are TRBV25-1 and TRBJ2-3, with D maybe TRBD2 (6 bases). This CDR3 spans 15 amino acids. Trimming took 1 base from V and 1 from J, leaving 9 bases between them. Germline assignment: CDR1 MGHDK and CDR2 SYGVNS. CDR3 protein: CASSELWGGTDTQYF. CDR3 coding DNA: TGTGCCAGCAGTGAATTGTGGGGGGGCACAGATACGCAGTATTTT.

V usage is TRBV20-1 and J usage is TRBJ1-1; D uncertain. Between the trimmed V and J ends, which lost 7 bases and 6 bases, there was a span of 12 bases. CDR1 and CDR2 from the germline V gene are DFQATT and SNEGSKA (reference sequence). This CDR3 spans 11 amino acids. CDR3 nucleotide sequence: TGCAGTGAGGTGCCCGTTGCTGAAGCTTTCTTT. Amino acid sequence: CSEVPVAEAFF.

The chain links TRBV2 to TRBJ2-2; 9 bases are a match to TRBD1. The junction had 6 bases not matched to a gene; V was cut back by 3 bases and J by 1 base. The CDR3 is 17 amino acids. CDR1 and CDR2 (germline): SNHLY, FYNNEI. CDR3 region: CASSDLGQGRNTGELFF. The CDR3 DNA reads TGTGCCAGCAGTGATTTGGGACAGGGAAGGAACACCGGGGAGCTGTTTTTT.

The chain combines TRBV11-1 with TRBJ1-5, with TRBD1 matching over 9 bases. In germline, CDR1 is SGHAT, CDR2 FQDESV (reference sequence). The CDR3 spans 15 residues. V lost 3 bases to trimming and J lost 4 bases; unmatched junction nucleotides: 4. In DNA, the CDR3 is TGTGCCAGCAGCTTCGGGACAGGGAAGAATCAGCCCCAGCATTTT. It is translated as CASSFGTGKNQPQHF.

This chain connects TRBV7-2 to TRBJ2-3, with 9 bases fitting TRBD2. V lost 0 bases to trimming and J lost 2 bases; unmatched junction nucleotides: 3. Germline V gives CDR1 SGHTA, CDR2 FQGNSA. This CDR3 is 16 amino acids long. The CDR3 bases are TGTGCCAGCAGCTTAGCGCTAGCGGGGCACACAGATACGCAGTATTTT. Protein sequence: CASSLALAGHTDTQYF.

This chain links TRBV7-9 with TRBJ2-1, with a tentative D call TRBD2 (5 bases). Trimming removed 1 base at V and 5 bases at J, with 12 bases between. Looked up from germline, CDR1 is SEHNR and CDR2 is FQNEAQ (reference sequence). The CDR3 sequence is 15 residues long. The CDR3 DNA sequence: TGTGCCAGCAGCTTAGGGTCTTTGAGGGACAATGAGCAGTTCTTC. This sequence encodes CASSLGSLRDNEQFF. Full variable domain (remainder filled in from reference TRBV7-9 and TRBJ2-1): DTGVSQNPRHKITKRGQNVTFRCDPISEHNRLYWYRQTLGQGPEFLTYFQNEAQLEKSRLLSDRFSAERPKGSFSTLEIQRTEQGDSAMYLCASSLGSLRDNEQFFGPGTRLTVL.

The V call is TRBV7-2, the J call TRBJ2-1, with unresolved D. CDR3 length: 13 amino acids. V was cut by 3 bases and J by 3 bases, with 6 bases left in between. Germline V gives CDR1 SGHTA, CDR2 FQGNSA. CDR3 region: CASSFTGYNEQFF. The CDR3 DNA reads TGTGCCAGCAGCTTTACCGGCTACAATGAGCAGTTCTTC. Combining the CDR3 with reference TRBV7-2 and TRBJ2-1 gives the whole variable domain GAGVSQSPSNKVTEKGKDVELRCDPISGHTALYWYRQSLGQGLEFLIYFQGNSAPDKSGLPSDRFSAERTGGSVSTLTIQRTQQEDSAVYLCASSFTGYNEQFFGPGTRLTVL.

This clone has a handful of counts. Relative to the germline gene, one junction end is altered; a read error may explain this. The V call is TRBV5-6, the J call TRBJ1-2; 9 positions agree with TRBD1. Per germline, CDR1 SGHDT and CDR2 YYEEEE. This CDR3 has 13 amino acids. The CDR3 here is CASSNRDRDRYGF. DNA of the CDR3: TGTGCCAGCAGCAACCGGGACAGGGACCGCTACGGCTTC. The full variable domain, its missing parts supplied by reference TRBV5-6 and TRBJ1-2, is DAGVTQSPTHLIKTRGQQVTLRCSPKSGHDTVSWYQQALGQGPQFIFQYYEEEERQRGNFPDRFSGHQFPNYSSELNVNALLLGDSALYLCASSNRDRDRYGFGSGTRLTVV.

The rearrangement links TRBV12-5 to TRBJ2-7, with 7 bases that match TRBD1. Trimming removed 5 bases from V and 0 bases from J; junction bases left unmatched: 7. The CDR3 totals 15 residues. Germline V gene lookup returns CDR1 LGHNT and CDR2 FRNRAP. CDR3 region: CASGPWQGVSYEQYF. The CDR3 DNA follows: TGTGCTAGTGGTCCCTGGCAGGGGGTCTCCTACGAGCAGTACTTC.

This rearrangement joins TRBV27 to TRBJ2-3; D remains unclear. Trimming removed 5 bases at V and 4 bases at J, with 4 bases between. Per germline, CDR1 MNHEY and CDR2 SMNVEV (reference sequence). This CDR3 comprises 11 residues. The CDR3 DNA follows: TGTGCCAGCAGTGGTCCAGATACGCAGTATTTT. It specifies CASSGPDTQYF.

This chain links TRBV6-6 with TRBJ2-7; 10 nucleotides match TRBD1. This CDR3 spans 13 amino acids. Germline CDR1 is MNHNY and CDR2 is SVGAGI (reference sequence). V trimming: 9 bases; J trimming: 4 bases; junction bases outside the gene matches: 6. CDR3 coding DNA: TGTGCCAGTTGGACAGGGGGACTTTACGAGCAGTACTTC. Its protein is CASWTGGLYEQYF.

The chain employs TRBV7-2 and TRBJ2-5; no clear D gene. Germline V gene sequence: CDR1 SGHTA, CDR2 FQGNSA. The CDR3 loop spans 13 amino acids. Trimming removed 5 bases at V and 5 bases at J, with 12 bases between. CDR3 amino acids: CASSPELPETQYF. The CDR3 DNA sequence: TGTGCCAGCAGCCCCGAACTCCCCGAGACCCAGTACTTC. The full variable domain, completed using reference TRBV7-2 and TRBJ2-5, is GAGVSQSPSNKVTEKGKDVELRCDPISGHTALYWYRQSLGQGLEFLIYFQGNSAPDKSGLPSDRFSAERTGGSVSTLTIQRTQQEDSAVYLCASSPELPETQYFGPGTRLLVL.

The chain has TRBV7-6 and TRBJ2-2; no clear D gene. Looked up from germline, CDR1 is SGHVS and CDR2 is FNYEAQ. The germline V and J ends were trimmed by 4 bases and 4 bases, with 10 bases remaining between them. CDR3 length: 14 amino acids. CDR3 sequence: CASSSRPVTGELFF. The CDR3 DNA sequence: TGTGCCAGCAGCTCGCGACCGGTCACCGGGGAGCTGTTTTTT.

The genes are TRBV6-5 and TRBJ2-1, with D unresolved. The germline V gene encodes CDR1 MNHEY and CDR2 SVGAGI. The CDR3 spans 13 residues. V gave up 0 bases and J gave up 8 bases, with 8 bases separating them. CDR3 sequence (DNA): TGTGCCAGCAGTTACTCGACGGCGGATGAGCAGTTCTTC. Translating gives CASSYSTADEQFF.

A few counts support this clone. This chain uses TRBV5-1 with TRBJ1-1; TRBD1 is a possible D gene (6 bases). The V end was cut by 3 bases, the J end by 4 bases, with 10 bases between. This CDR3 spans 13 amino acids. Germline V CDR1 and CDR2: SGHRS, YFSETQ. The chain's CDR3 is CASSYSRGTEAFF. CDR3 DNA sequence: TGCGCCAGCAGCTACAGCAGGGGCACTGAAGCTTTCTTT.